This T cell receptor (beta chain) was documented in a study of blood T cell repertoires in COVID-19. For the study at large: PBMCs, B-cell-depleted T cells, or T cells were the source of the cDNA or gDNA that made up the material.

V shed 2 bases, J shed 9 bases, and the junction held 7 bases outside the gene matches. The CDR3 spans 15 residues. Looked up from germline, CDR1 is LGHDT and CDR2 is YNNKEL (reference sequence). Authors' data handling: Counts of nucleated cells, estimated from reference gene primer amplification, were obtained. Only in-frame clones appear in the TCRdb table, and some are missing; sequencing was by immunoSEQ multiplex PCR. D and trimming come from the DNA, and the V and J calls and clone size come from that table. The data show 340,000 or so clones, with about four fifths seen just once and around 3% held by the top ten.

Sequenced material: peripheral blood. This sequence was found in a man younger than 45 with active or convalescent COVID-19. The V call is TRBV3-1 (or the pseudogene TRBV3-2), the J call TRBJ2-1, with TRBD2 matching 10 bases. In DNA form, the CDR3 reads TGTGCCAGCAGCCAATCACTAGCGGGATGGGGTGAGCAGTTCTTC. Protein: CASSQSLAGWGEQFF.